Ten or more counts support the clone carrying this TCR beta chain. The data derive from a study of shared clonotypes between healthy human individuals. Donors were Caucasian adults residing in Nashville, Tennessee, USA. CD45RO+ cells plus CCR7-negative CD45RA+ TemRA cells formed CD8 memory. Profiling relied on immunoSEQ multiplex PCR, and the TCRdb table lists in-frame clones only, not all of them. Of roughly 110,000 clones in the sample, 65% to 75% were seen once. V lost 5 bases and J lost 6; bases outside the gene matches: 7. The germline CDR1 and CDR2 sequences are MGHDK and SYGVNS. CDR3 length: 15 residues.

The rearrangement uses TRBV25-1 and TRBJ2-3; 11 positions match TRBD1. Sequencing was performed on memory CD8+ T cells sorted from blood. Described subset: CD45RO+ cells pooled with CCR7-negative TemRA cells. The clonotype comes from a woman aged 25 to 39 in good health. The CDR3 spells CASSPGQGDLDTQYF. CDR3 nucleotides: TGTGCCAGCAGTCCGGGACAGGGGGATTTGGATACGCAGTATTTT.